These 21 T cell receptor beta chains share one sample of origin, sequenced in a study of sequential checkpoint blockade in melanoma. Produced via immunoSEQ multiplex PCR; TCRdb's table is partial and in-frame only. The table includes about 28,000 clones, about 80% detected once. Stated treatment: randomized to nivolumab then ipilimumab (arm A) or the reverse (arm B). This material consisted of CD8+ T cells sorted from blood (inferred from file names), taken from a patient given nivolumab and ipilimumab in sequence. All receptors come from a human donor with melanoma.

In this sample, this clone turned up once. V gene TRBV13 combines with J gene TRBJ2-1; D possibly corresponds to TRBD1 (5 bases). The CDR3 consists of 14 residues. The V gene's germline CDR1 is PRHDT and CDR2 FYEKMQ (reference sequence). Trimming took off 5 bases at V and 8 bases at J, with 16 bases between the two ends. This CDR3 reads CASSVFSEGDEQFF. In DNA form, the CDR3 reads TGTGCCAGCAGCGTCTTCTCCGAAGGGGATGAGCAGTTCTTC.

The CDR3 sequence is CASSAGVNYGYTF. The DNA for the CDR3 is TGTGCCAGCAGTGCAGGGGTTAACTATGGCTACACCTTC. This sequence joins TRBV25-1 and TRBJ1-2, with D perhaps matching TRBD1 (6 bases). The V gene's germline CDR1 is MGHDK and CDR2 SYGVNS. V lost 4 bases to trimming and J lost 1 base, with 7 bases between them. The CDR3 has 13 amino acids.

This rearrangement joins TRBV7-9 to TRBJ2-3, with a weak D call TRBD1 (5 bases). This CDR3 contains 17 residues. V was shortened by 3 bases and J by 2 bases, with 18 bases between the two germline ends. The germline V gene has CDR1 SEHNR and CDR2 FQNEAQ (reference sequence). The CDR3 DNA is TGTGCCAGCAGCTTCCCCCGTCAGGGTACCCCCACAGATACGCAGTATTTT. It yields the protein CASSFPRQGTPTDTQYF.

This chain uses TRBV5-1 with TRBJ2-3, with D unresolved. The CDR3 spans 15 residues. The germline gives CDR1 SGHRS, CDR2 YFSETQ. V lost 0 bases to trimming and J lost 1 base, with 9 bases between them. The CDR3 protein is CASSLELAGTDTQYF. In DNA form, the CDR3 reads TGCGCCAGCAGCTTGGAGTTAGCTGGCACAGATACGCAGTATTTT.

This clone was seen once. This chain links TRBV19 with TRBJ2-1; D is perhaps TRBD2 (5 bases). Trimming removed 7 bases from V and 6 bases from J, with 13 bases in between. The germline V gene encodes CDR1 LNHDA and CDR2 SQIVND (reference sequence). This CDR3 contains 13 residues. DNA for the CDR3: TGTGCCAGTACCCCTCGGGGATCCAATGAGCAGTTCTTC. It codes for CASTPRGSNEQFF.

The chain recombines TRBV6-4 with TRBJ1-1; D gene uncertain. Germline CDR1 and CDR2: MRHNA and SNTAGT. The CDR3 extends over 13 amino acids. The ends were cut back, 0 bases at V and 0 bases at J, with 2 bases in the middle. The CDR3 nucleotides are TGTGCCAGCAGTGACTCCTTGAACACTGAAGCTTTCTTT. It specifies CASSDSLNTEAFF.

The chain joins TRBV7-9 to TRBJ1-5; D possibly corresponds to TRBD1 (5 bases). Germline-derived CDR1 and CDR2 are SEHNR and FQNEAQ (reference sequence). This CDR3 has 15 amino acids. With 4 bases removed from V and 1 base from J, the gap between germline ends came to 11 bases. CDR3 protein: CASSSTTESNQPQHF. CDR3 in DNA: TGTGCCAGCAGCTCCACGACAGAGAGCAATCAGCCCCAGCATTTT.

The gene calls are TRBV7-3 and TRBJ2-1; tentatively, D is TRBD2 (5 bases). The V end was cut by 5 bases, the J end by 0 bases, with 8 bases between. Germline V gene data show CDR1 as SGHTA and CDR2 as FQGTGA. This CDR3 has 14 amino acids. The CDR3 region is CASSQDYSYNEQFF. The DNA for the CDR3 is TGTGCCAGCAGCCAAGACTACTCCTACAATGAGCAGTTCTTC.

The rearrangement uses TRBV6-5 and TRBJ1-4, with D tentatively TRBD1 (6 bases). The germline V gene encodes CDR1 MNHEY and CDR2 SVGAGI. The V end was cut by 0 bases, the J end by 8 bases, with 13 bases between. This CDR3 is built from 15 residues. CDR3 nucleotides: TGTGCCAGCAGTTACTCGCGGGGGGCTCGAGAAAAACTGTTTTTT. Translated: CASSYSRGAREKLFF.

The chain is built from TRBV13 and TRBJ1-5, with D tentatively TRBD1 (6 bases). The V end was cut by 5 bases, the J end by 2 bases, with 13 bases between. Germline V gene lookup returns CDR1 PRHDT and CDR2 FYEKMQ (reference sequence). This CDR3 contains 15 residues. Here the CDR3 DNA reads TGTGCCAGCAGCATACAGGGAAGTGGCAATCAGCCCCAGCATTTT. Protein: CASSIQGSGNQPQHF. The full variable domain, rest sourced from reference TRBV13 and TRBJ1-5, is AAGVIQSPRHLIKEKRETATLKCYPIPRHDTVYWYQQGPGQDPQFLISFYEKMQSDKGSIPDRFSAQQFSDYHSELNMSSLELGDSALYFCASSIQGSGNQPQHFGDGTRLSIL.

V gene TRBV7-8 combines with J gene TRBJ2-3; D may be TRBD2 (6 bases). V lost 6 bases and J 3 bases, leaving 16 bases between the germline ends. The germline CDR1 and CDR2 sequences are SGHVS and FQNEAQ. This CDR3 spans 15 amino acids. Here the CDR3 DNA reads TGTGCCAGCAGTTTTAGTGGGGGGAGGACAGATACGCAGTATTTT. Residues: CASSFSGGRTDTQYF. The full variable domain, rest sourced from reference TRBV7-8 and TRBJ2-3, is GAGVSQSPRYKVAKRGQDVALRCDPISGHVSLFWYQQALGQGPEFLTYFQNEAQLDKSGLPSDRFFAERPEGSVSTLKIQRTQQEDSAVYLCASSFSGGRTDTQYFGPGTRLTVL.

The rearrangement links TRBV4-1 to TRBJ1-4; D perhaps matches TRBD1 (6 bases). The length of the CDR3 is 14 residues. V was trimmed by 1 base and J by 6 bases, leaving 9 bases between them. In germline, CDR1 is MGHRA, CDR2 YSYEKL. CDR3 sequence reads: CASSQGQVYEKLFF. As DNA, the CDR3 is TGCGCCAGCAGCCAAGGACAGGTTTATGAAAAACTGTTTTTT.

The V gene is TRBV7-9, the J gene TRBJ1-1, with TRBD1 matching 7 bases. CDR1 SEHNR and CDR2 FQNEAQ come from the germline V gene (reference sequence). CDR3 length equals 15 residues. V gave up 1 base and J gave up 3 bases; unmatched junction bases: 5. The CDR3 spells CASSLVTGRDTEAFF. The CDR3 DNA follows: TGTGCCAGCAGCTTAGTGACAGGGAGAGACACTGAAGCTTTCTTT. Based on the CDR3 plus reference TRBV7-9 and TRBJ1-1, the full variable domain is DTGVSQNPRHKITKRGQNVTFRCDPISEHNRLYWYRQTLGQGPEFLTYFQNEAQLEKSRLLSDRFSAERPKGSFSTLEIQRTEQGDSAMYLCASSLVTGRDTEAFFGQGTRLTVV.

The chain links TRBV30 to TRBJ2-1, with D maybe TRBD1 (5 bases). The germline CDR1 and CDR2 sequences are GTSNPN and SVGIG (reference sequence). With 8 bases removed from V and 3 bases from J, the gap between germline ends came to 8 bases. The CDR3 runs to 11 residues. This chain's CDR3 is CATDNYNEQFF. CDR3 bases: TGTGCCACGGACAACTACAATGAGCAGTTCTTC.

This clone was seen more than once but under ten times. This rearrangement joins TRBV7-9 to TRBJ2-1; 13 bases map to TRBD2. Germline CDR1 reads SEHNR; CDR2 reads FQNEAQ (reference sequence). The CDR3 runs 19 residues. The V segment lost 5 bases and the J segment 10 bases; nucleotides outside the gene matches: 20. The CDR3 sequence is CASSMDREGLAGSSPEQFF. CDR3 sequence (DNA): TGTGCCAGCAGCATGGACCGCGAGGGACTAGCGGGGTCAAGTCCAGAGCAGTTCTTC.

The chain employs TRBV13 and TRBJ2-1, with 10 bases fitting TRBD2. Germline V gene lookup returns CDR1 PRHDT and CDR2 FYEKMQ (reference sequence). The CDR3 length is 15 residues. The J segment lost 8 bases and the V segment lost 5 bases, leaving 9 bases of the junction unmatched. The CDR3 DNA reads TGTGCCAGCAGCCCCAGCGGGGGGGGATTGGATGAGCAGTTCTTC. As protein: CASSPSGGGLDEQFF.

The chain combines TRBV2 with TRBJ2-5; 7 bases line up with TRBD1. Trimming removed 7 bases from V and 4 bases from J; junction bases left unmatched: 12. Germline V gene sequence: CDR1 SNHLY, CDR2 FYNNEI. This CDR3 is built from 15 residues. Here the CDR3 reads CASKGQGVVGETQYF. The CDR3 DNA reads TGTGCCAGCAAAGGGCAGGGGGTGGTGGGAGAGACCCAGTACTTC.

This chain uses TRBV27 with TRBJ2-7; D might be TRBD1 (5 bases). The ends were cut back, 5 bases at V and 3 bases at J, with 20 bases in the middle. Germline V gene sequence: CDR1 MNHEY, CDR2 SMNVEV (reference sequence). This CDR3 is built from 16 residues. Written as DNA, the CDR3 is TGTGCCAGCAGTAGTCAAAGGGGTGGGCTTTACTACGAGCAGTACTTC. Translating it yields CASSSQRGGLYYEQYF.

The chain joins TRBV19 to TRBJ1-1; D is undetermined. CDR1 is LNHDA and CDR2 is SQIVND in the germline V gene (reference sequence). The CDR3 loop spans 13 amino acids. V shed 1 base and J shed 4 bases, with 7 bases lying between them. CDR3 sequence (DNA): TGTGCCAGTAGTATAGTTCCCGTCACTGAAGCTTTCTTT. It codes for CASSIVPVTEAFF. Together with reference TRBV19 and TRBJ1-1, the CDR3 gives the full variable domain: DGGITQSPKYLFRKEGQNVTLSCEQNLNHDAMYWYRQDPGQGLRLIYYSQIVNDFQKGDIAEGYSVSREKKESFPLTVTSAQKNPTAFYLCASSIVPVTEAFFGQGTRLTVV.

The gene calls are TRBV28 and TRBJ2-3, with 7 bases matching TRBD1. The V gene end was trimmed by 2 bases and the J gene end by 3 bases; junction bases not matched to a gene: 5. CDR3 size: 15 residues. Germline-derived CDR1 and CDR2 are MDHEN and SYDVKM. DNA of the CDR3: TGTGCCAGCAGTTTACGACAGGGACAGACAGATACGCAGTATTTT. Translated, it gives CASSLRQGQTDTQYF. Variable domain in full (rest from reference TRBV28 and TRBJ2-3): DVKVTQSSRYLVKRTGEKVFLECVQDMDHENMFWYRQDPGLGLRLIYFSYDVKMKEKGDIPEGYSVSREKKERFSLILESASTNQTSMYLCASSLRQGQTDTQYFGPGTRLTVL.

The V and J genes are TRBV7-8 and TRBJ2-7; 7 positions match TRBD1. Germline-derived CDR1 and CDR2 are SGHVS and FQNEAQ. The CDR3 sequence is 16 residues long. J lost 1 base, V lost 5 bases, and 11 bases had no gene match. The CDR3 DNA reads TGTGCCAGCAGCCCACCTGCCCGGACAGGATCCTACGAGCAGTACTTC. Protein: CASSPPARTGSYEQYF.